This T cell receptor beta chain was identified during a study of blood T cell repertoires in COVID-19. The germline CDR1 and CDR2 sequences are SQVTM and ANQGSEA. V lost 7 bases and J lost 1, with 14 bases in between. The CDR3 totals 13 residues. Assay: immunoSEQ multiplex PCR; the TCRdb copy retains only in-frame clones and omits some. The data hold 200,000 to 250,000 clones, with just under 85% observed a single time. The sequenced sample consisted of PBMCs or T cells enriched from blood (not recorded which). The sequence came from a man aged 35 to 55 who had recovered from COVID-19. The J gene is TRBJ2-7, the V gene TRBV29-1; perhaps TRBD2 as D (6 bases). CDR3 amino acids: CSAEGTDSYEQYF. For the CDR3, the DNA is TGCAGCGCTGAGGGGACTGATTCCTACGAGCAGTACTTC.